The 23 T cell receptor beta chains reported below all come from one sample, sequenced in a study of T cell responses to AZD1222 COVID-19 vaccine. Profiling relied on immunoSEQ multiplex PCR, and the TCRdb table lists in-frame clones only, not all of them. The table shows roughly 60,000 clones, with around 80% occurring only once. Sequencing was performed on peripheral blood, taken 28 days after the second AZD1222 dose. The source of these receptors is an adult who received the AZD1222 COVID-19 vaccine.

V and J are TRBV4-3 and TRBJ2-7, with D maybe TRBD2 (7 bases). CDR3 length: 13 residues. Trimming cost V 0 bases and J 11 bases, with 14 bases left between them. Germline CDR1 reads LGHNA; CDR2 reads YSLEER. Here the CDR3 DNA reads TGCGCCAGCAGCCAAGATGCCGGGGGGCCAGAGTACTTC. Protein: CASSQDAGGPEYF.

The chain combines TRBV28 with TRBJ1-5; TRBD1 agrees at 10 bases. The length of the CDR3 is 17 residues. The V gene's germline CDR1 is MDHEN and CDR2 SYDVKM. V lost 6 bases to trimming and J lost 2 bases; unmatched junction nucleotides: 10. The CDR3 is CASRPQDRGFGNQPQHF. The CDR3 bases are TGTGCCAGCAGACCCCAGGACAGGGGGTTTGGCAATCAGCCCCAGCATTTT.

J is TRBJ2-1 and V is TRBV3-1 (or the pseudogene TRBV3-2), with 7 bases lining up with TRBD2. CDR3 length: 15 amino acids. With V trimmed by 0 bases and J by 7 bases, 6 bases remained unmatched. Germline values: CDR1 LGHDT, CDR2 YNNKEL (reference sequence). The CDR3 DNA sequence: TGTGCCAGCAGCCAAGATTCGGGGGGTTGGAATGAGCAGTTCTTC. Translation: CASSQDSGGWNEQFF.

The chain links TRBV7-9 to TRBJ1-2; TRBD1 might be the D (5 bases). CDR1 and CDR2 (germline): SEHNR, FQNEAQ (reference sequence). Trimming took 5 bases from V and 4 from J, leaving 8 bases between them. The CDR3 totals 12 residues. The CDR3 DNA reads TGTGCCAGCAGCCCCCAGGGCTATGGCTACACCTTC. Translating it yields CASSPQGYGYTF.

The chain is built from TRBV5-1 and TRBJ1-1; D unresolved. Per germline, CDR1 SGHRS and CDR2 YFSETQ. This CDR3 has 14 amino acids. V lost 0 bases and J 8 bases, leaving 14 bases between the germline ends. The CDR3 protein is CASSLALSLGEAFF. DNA for the CDR3: TGCGCCAGCAGCTTGGCCCTGAGTCTTGGCGAAGCTTTCTTT. The full variable domain, with the rest looked up from reference TRBV5-1 and TRBJ1-1, is KAGVTQTPRYLIKTRGQQVTLSCSPISGHRSVSWYQQTPGQGLQFLFEYFSETQRNKGNFPGRFSGRQFSNSRSEMNVSTLELGDSALYLCASSLALSLGEAFFGQGTRLTVV.

On this clone: Relative to the germline gene, one junction end is altered; a read error may explain this. The chain carries TRBV2 and TRBJ2-3, with D unresolved. Germline V gene sequence: CDR1 SNHLY, CDR2 FYNNEI. This CDR3 spans 12 amino acids. The CDR3 DNA reads TGTGCCAGCAGTGACGGCCAGCTCCCCAACCATTTT. It codes for CASSDGQLPNHF.

The chain links TRBV14 to TRBJ2-2; D remains ambiguous. This CDR3 comprises 14 residues. The germline V gene has CDR1 SGHDN and CDR2 FVKESK. The V end lost 2 bases, the J end lost 1 base, and 5 bases lay between the germline ends. This CDR3 is CASSQTRNTGELFF. As DNA, the CDR3 is TGTGCCAGCAGCCAAACACGGAACACCGGGGAGCTGTTTTTT.

The chain combines TRBV28 with TRBJ2-7, with TRBD1 matching 7 bases. The CDR3 has 13 amino acids. V shed 6 bases and J 3 bases; nucleotides not matched to a gene: 5. Germline CDR1 and CDR2: MDHEN and SYDVKM. The CDR3 here is CASRLRDSYEQYF. The CDR3 bases are TGTGCCAGCAGACTCCGGGACAGCTACGAGCAGTACTTC.

The chain joins TRBV27 to TRBJ1-1; D not resolved. The CDR3 sequence is 14 residues long. The V end lost 6 bases, the J end lost 7 bases, and 18 bases lay between the germline ends. Per germline, CDR1 MNHEY and CDR2 SMNVEV (reference sequence). The CDR3 sequence: CASSRTQRLDEAFF. The DNA of the CDR3 is TGTGCCAGCAGCCGGACCCAGCGATTAGATGAAGCTTTCTTT.

The chain joins TRBV6-5 to TRBJ2-7, with D unresolved. Germline lookup yields CDR1 MNHEY and CDR2 SVGAGI. CDR3 length: 11 residues. Trimming pared 7 bases from V and 0 bases from J, leaving 4 bases between. The chain's CDR3 is CASTLSYEQYF. For the CDR3, the DNA is TGTGCCAGCACCCTCTCCTACGAGCAGTACTTC.

The V gene is TRBV4-1, the J gene TRBJ1-1, with a tentative D call TRBD1 (6 bases). The CDR3 extends over 14 amino acids. Per germline, CDR1 MGHRA and CDR2 YSYEKL. V lost 7 bases, J lost 0 bases, and 12 bases lay in between. The chain's CDR3 is CASKPGDMNTEAFF. DNA of the CDR3: TGCGCCAGCAAGCCAGGGGACATGAACACTGAAGCTTTCTTT.

The chain carries TRBV5-1 and TRBJ2-7, with D possibly matching TRBD1 (6 bases). Germline V gives CDR1 SGHRS, CDR2 YFSETQ. V was clipped by 1 base and J by 2 bases, with 10 bases between them. The CDR3 has 14 residues. The CDR3 loop reads CASSLQQGAYEQYF. The CDR3 coding sequence is TGCGCCAGCAGCTTGCAACAGGGAGCCTACGAGCAGTACTTC.

The rearrangement links TRBV6-5 to TRBJ1-1, with no clear D. Trimming stripped 4 bases from V and 8 bases from J, with 17 bases between. Germline V gene lookup returns CDR1 MNHEY and CDR2 SVGAGI. CDR3 length: 14 amino acids. This CDR3 is CASSSGGWPFEAFF. In DNA form, the CDR3 reads TGTGCCAGCAGTTCCGGCGGGTGGCCATTCGAAGCTTTCTTT.

CDR3 protein: CASSRTGSYNSPLHF. For the CDR3, the DNA is TGTGCCAGCAGTCGGACAGGGTCCTATAATTCACCCCTCCACTTT. This sequence joins TRBV7-9 and TRBJ1-6; TRBD1 aligns across 8 bases. The CDR3 runs to 15 residues. The V gene's germline CDR1 is SEHNR and CDR2 FQNEAQ (reference sequence). Trimming removed 6 bases from V and 1 base from J; junction bases left unmatched: 2.

The rearrangement uses TRBV5-4 and TRBJ2-5; D may be TRBD1 (5 bases). The V gene lost 5 bases and the J gene lost 1 base, with 9 bases spanning the gap. CDR3 length: 13 residues. CDR1 is SGHNT and CDR2 is YYREEE in the germline V gene (reference sequence). CDR3 region: CASSWGSQETQYF. CDR3 bases: TGTGCCAGCAGTTGGGGCAGCCAAGAGACCCAGTACTTC.

This clone was recorded once. The chain has TRBV2 and TRBJ2-7; the D gene could be TRBD1 or TRBD2 (5 bases each). Per the germline V gene, CDR1 is SNHLY and CDR2 is FYNNEI. The CDR3 spans 13 residues. Trimming removed 2 bases at V and 6 bases at J, with 11 bases between. The CDR3 DNA reads as TGTGCCAGCAGTGAATTTGGGACGTTCGAGCAGTACTTC. This codes for CASSEFGTFEQYF.

The J gene is TRBJ2-6, the V gene TRBV28; D perhaps matches TRBD1 (6 bases). V shed 5 bases and J shed 0 bases, with 11 bases lying between them. CDR3 length: 16 residues. Germline assignment: CDR1 MDHEN and CDR2 SYDVKM. The CDR3, as DNA: TGTGCCAGCAGTGGTGGACAGATCTCTGGGGCCAACGTCCTGACTTTC. Encoded protein: CASSGGQISGANVLTF.

The chain has TRBV21-1 and TRBJ2-7. TRBV21-1 is listed as a pseudogene. This CDR3 comprises 12 residues. The CDR3 protein is CAARFRPYEQYF. The CDR3 nucleotides read TGTGCCGCAAGATTTCGCCCCTACGAGCAGTACTTC.

V and J are TRBV5-4 and TRBJ1-6; TRBD1 matches 7 bases. Germline values: CDR1 SGHNT, CDR2 YYREEE (reference sequence). The CDR3 runs to 14 residues. Unmatched junction bases numbered 6, after V lost 3 bases and J lost 9 bases. The CDR3 here is CASSWGTARSPLHF. The CDR3 nucleotides read TGTGCCAGCAGCTGGGGGACAGCTCGTTCACCCCTCCACTTT.

There are a few counts of this clone. The V call is TRBV24-1, the J call TRBJ2-3, with TRBD2 matching over 7 bases. Germline CDR1 reads KGHDR; CDR2 reads SFDVKD. V shed 2 bases and J 1 base; nucleotides not matched to a gene: 2. The CDR3 extends over 15 amino acids. CDR3 in amino acids: CATSDSRGGTDTQYF. In DNA form, the CDR3 reads TGTGCCACCAGTGATTCACGGGGGGGCACAGATACGCAGTATTTT.

The table lists this clone with a few counts. This rearrangement joins TRBV12-3 or TRBV12-4 to TRBJ2-2, with D unresolved. This CDR3 spans 13 amino acids. V lost 3 bases, J lost 1 base, and 3 bases lay in between. CDR3 in amino acids: CASSFGNTGELFF. In DNA, the CDR3 is TGTGCCAGCAGTTTCGGGAACACCGGGGAGCTGTTTTTT.

V and J are TRBV3-1 (or the pseudogene TRBV3-2) and TRBJ2-5; D unresolved. Per germline, CDR1 LGHDT and CDR2 YNNKEL (reference sequence). CDR3 length: 12 amino acids. With 4 bases removed from V and 5 bases from J, the gap between germline ends came to 8 bases. The CDR3 DNA reads as TGTGCCAGCAGCCGAACCCGGGAGACCCAGTACTTC. This encodes CASSRTRETQYF.

The chain combines TRBV15 with TRBJ2-7, with a tentative D call TRBD2 (6 bases). V lost 1 base to trimming and J lost 2 bases, with 12 bases between them. This CDR3 has 15 amino acids. CDR1 and CDR2 (germline): LNHNV, YYDKDF (reference sequence). CDR3 in amino acids: CATSRGGETAYEQYF. The CDR3 bases are TGTGCCACCAGCAGAGGGGGGGAAACAGCCTACGAGCAGTACTTC.